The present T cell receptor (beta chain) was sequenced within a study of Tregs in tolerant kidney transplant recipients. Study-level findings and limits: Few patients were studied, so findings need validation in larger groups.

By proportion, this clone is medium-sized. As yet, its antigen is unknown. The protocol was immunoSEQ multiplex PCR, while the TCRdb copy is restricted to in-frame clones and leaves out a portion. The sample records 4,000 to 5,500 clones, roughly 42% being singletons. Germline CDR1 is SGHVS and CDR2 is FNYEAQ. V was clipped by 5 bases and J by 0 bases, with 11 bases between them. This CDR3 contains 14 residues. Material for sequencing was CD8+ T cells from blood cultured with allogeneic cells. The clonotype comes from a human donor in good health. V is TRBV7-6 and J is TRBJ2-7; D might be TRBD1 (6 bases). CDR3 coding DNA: TGTGCCAGCAGCCCCACAGGGTACTCCTACGAGCAGTACTTC. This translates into CASSPTGYSYEQYF.